This record covers a single T cell receptor (beta chain). What it binds is unknown. This CDR3 is built from 14 residues. Trimming cost V 2 bases and J 0 bases, with 6 bases left between them. The germline gives CDR1 SGHNT, CDR2 YYREEE (reference sequence). The sample comes from a study of OX40 agonist ivuxolimab in advanced cancers. Libraries were prepared by immunoSEQ multiplex PCR; TCRdb keeps only in-frame clonotypes and omits some of them. The sample lists approximately 40,000 clones, approximately 82% occurring once. General study results and limits: Clonal expansion from baseline to week 6 occurred in both CD4+ and CD8+ T cells. Clonal expansion in partial responders at 0.1-3.0 mg/kg ranked among the lowest. On average, CD8+ T cells had more expanded clones than CD4+.

The sequence came from an adult with an advanced solid tumor such as melanoma, head and neck, liver or kidney cancer. The source material was CD4+ or CD8+ T cells sorted from blood, sampled in a trial of the OX40 agonist ivuxolimab. V gene TRBV5-4 combines with J gene TRBJ1-3; perhaps TRBD1 as D (5 bases). The CDR3 here is CASSFDSSGNTIYF. The CDR3 DNA reads as TGTGCCAGCAGCTTCGACAGCTCTGGAAACACCATATATTTT.